A single T cell receptor (beta chain) is shown here with its context. Its matching antigen is unknown. The PCR used 60 Vbeta and 13 Jbeta primers. Original processing notes: A later analysis tallied about 80 million unique TCR beta chains, some 12 million of them shared. TCRdb keeps only in-frame clones here, not all; method: immunoSEQ multiplex PCR. That table gives V, J and clone size, and the DNA gave D and trimming. Among 90,000 to 120,000 clones listed, about 70% were seen once. These data originate in a study of cytomegalovirus exposure and HLA in healthy donors. Study outcomes and limitations: Association of 16,951 TCR beta sequences with HLA alleles was found at 0.05 false discovery rate in a later analysis. The investigators catalogued some 150 TCR beta chains as cytomegalovirus-associated. Most sequenced TCRs were rare (though some public TCRs occurred in many donors).

CDR1 is KGHSH, CDR2 LQKENI, per germline. V lost 1 base to trimming and J lost 2 bases, with 12 bases between them. This CDR3 has 15 amino acids. The TCR comes from a man aged 50-59 years in good health and CMV-seropositive. Specimen: PBMCs. J is TRBJ2-7 and V is TRBV18, with a tentative D call TRBD1 (6 bases). The CDR3 is CASSPRARGAYEQYF. CDR3 in DNA: TGTGCCAGCTCACCACGCGCCAGGGGAGCCTACGAGCAGTACTTC.